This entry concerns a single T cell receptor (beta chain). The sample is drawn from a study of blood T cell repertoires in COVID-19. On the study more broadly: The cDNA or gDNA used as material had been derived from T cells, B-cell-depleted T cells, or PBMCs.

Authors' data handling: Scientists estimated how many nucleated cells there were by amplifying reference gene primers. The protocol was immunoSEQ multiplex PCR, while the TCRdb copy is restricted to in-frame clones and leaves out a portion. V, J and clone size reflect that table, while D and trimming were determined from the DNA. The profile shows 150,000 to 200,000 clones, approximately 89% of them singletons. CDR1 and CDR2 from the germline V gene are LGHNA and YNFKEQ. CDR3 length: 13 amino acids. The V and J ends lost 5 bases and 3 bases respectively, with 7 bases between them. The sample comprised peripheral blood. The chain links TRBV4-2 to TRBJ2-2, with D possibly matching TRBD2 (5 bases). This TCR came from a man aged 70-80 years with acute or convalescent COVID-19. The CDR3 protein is CASSREYTGELFF. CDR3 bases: TGTGCCAGCAGCAGGGAGTACACCGGGGAGCTGTTTTTT.